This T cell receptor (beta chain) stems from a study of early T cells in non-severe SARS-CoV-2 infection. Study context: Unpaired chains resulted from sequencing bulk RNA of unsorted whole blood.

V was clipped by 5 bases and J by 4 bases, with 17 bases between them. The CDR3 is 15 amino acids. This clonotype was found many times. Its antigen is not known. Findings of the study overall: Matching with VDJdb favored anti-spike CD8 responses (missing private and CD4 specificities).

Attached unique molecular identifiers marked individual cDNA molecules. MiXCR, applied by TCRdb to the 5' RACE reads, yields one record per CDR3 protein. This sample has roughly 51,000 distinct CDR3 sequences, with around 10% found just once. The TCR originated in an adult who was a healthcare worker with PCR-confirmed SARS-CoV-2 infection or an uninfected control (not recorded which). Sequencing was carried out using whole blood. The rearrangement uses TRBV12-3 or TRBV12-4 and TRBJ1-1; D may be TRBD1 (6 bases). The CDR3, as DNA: TGTGCCAGCAGTCCGAGCGACAGGTACGGCACTGAAGCTTTCTTT. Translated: CASSPSDRYGTEAFF.